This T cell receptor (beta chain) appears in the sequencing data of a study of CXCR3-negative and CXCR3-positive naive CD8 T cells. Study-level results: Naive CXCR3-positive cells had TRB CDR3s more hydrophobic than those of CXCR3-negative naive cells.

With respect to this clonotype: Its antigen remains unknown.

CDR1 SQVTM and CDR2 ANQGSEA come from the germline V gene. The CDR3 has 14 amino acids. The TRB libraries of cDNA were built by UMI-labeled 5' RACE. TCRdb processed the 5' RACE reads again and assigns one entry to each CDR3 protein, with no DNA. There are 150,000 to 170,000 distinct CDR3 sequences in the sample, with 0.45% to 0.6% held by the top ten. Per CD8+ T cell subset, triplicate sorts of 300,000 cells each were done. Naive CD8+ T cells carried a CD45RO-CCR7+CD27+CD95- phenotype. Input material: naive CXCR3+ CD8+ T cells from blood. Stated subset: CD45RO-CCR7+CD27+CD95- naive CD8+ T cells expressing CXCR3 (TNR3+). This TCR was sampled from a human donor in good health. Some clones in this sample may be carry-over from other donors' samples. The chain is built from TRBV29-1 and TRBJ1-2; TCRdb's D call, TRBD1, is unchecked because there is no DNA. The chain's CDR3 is CSVGEGQGPYGYTF.